This T cell receptor (beta chain) was recovered during a study of neoadjuvant nivolumab and ipilimumab in lung cancer. About the study: Patients got nivolumab 3 mg/kg on days 1, 15 and 29; combination added ipilimumab 1 mg/kg day 1.

Sequenced by immunoSEQ multiplex PCR; TCRdb stores in-frame clones only, minus some. The table includes some 38,000 clones, roughly 89% detected once. The germline gives CDR1 GTSNPN, CDR2 SVGIG (reference sequence). There are 14 residues in the CDR3. With V trimmed by 1 base and J by 6 bases, 5 bases remained unmatched. The TCR comes from an adult with non-small cell lung cancer. This chain links TRBV30 with TRBJ1-5, with 8 bases identical to TRBD1. Source: peripheral blood, taken before neoadjuvant nivolumab, alone or with ipilimumab. The DNA of the CDR3 is TGTGCCTGGAGTGCCGGACAGGGAGTTCAGCCCCAGCATTTT. It encodes CAWSAGQGVQPQHF.